This T cell receptor beta chain was identified during a study of blood T cell repertoires in COVID-19. At the level of the study: The United States, Italy and Spain were the sources of the acute and convalescent COVID-19 samples. T cells, B-cell-depleted T cells, or PBMCs supplied cDNA or gDNA.

During active infection, Seattle patients enrolled and were then monitored through disease. As processed by the authors: It was from reference gene primer amplification that nucleated cell counts were estimated. This table comes from immunoSEQ multiplex PCR, and its TCRdb copy is limited to in-frame clones, with some not included. That table supplies the V and J calls and clone size; D and trimming were determined from the DNA. The sample records 150,000 or so clones, about 88% being singletons. The sequenced sample consisted of peripheral blood. The sequence came from a woman aged 50 to 60 with COVID-19, enrolled during active disease.

Here the CDR3 reads CASSLGLAIVTQYF. In DNA, the CDR3 is TGCGCCAGCAGCTTAGGACTAGCTATAGTTACGCAGTATTTT. The chain carries TRBV5-1 and TRBJ2-3; 8 bases line up with TRBD2. Trimming cost V 2 bases and J 8 bases; bases outside gene matches: 7. The CDR3 totals 14 residues. In germline, CDR1 is SGHRS, CDR2 YFSETQ.